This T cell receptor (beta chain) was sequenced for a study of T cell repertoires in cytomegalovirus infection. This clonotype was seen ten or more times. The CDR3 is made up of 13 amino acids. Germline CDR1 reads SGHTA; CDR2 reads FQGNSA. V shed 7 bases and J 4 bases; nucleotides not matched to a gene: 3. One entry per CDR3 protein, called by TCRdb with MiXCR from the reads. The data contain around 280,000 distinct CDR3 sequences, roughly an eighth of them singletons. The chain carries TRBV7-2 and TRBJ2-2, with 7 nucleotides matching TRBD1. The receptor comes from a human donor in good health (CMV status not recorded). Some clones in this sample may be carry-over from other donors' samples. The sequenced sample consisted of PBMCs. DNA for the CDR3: TGTGCCAGCAATCGACAGGGCACCGGGGAGCTGTTTTTT. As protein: CASNRQGTGELFF.